This paragraph covers one T cell receptor beta chain sequence. This record comes from a study of Ad26.COV2.S vaccination and SARS-CoV-2 variants. Study overall: Into the muscle, Ad26.COV2.S was dosed once or twice, 56 days apart.

TCRdb's copy holds only in-frame clones and misses some; the assay was immunoSEQ multiplex PCR. This sample has 350,000 to 500,000 clones, with roughly 90% found just once. This CDR3 has 13 amino acids. Deletions cut 6 bases from V and 5 bases from J, with 13 bases between. Germline V gives CDR1 MDHEN, CDR2 SYDVKM. Treatment of the sample: 15 to 20 received Ad26.COV2.S at low or high dose, single or two shots; 5 received placebo; per-sample allocation not given. The investigators took samples on day 63 after the first vaccine or placebo injection. This Boston cohort included adults aged 18-55 years. The sequencing used peripheral blood, collected in a trial of Ad26.COV2.S vaccine versus placebo. The origin of this receptor is a person between 18 and 60 years old who received the Ad26.COV2.S COVID-19 vaccine or a placebo. The V and J genes are TRBV28 and TRBJ1-2; no clear D gene. The CDR3: CASRLDRRYGYTF. In DNA, the CDR3 is TGTGCCAGCAGGCTGGACCGGCGTTATGGCTACACCTTC.